This T cell receptor beta chain was retrieved from a study of blood T cell repertoires in COVID-19. In the study overall: There were acute and convalescent COVID-19 samples, and they came from the United States, Italy and Spain. Sources were T cells, B-cell-depleted T cells, or PBMCs; the material itself was cDNA or gDNA.

Data came from immunoSEQ multiplex PCR; TCRdb stores just in-frame clones and leaves some out. The sample has about 210,000 clones; roughly 80% are singletons. The sample taken for sequencing was peripheral blood. The origin of this receptor is an elderly woman with COVID-19, enrolled during active disease.

CDR3 sequence reads: CASSLGIGGSNQPQHF. DNA for the CDR3: TGCGCCAGCAGCTTGGGTATAGGGGGTAGCAATCAGCCCCAGCATTTT. The V gene is TRBV5-1, the J gene TRBJ1-5, with TRBD1 as a possible D gene (6 bases). The ends were cut back, 0 bases at V and 0 bases at J, with 10 bases in the middle. CDR1 is SGHRS, CDR2 YFSETQ, per germline. This CDR3 region has 16 residues.